Each of the 23 T cell receptor beta chains below was sequenced from the same sample in a study of blood T cell repertoires in COVID-19. Method: immunoSEQ multiplex PCR; TCRdb's copy keeps in-frame clones and lacks some. This table holds just over 300,000 clones, around 89% found once. The sequenced sample was PBMCs or T cells enriched from blood (not recorded which). The receptors were gathered from a woman between 18 and 29 years old with acute COVID-19.

The V call is TRBV6-4, the J call TRBJ2-3, with 8 bases aligning to TRBD2. Germline V gives CDR1 MRHNA, CDR2 SNTAGT. This CDR3 is built from 16 residues. The V gene end was trimmed by 2 bases and the J gene end by 3 bases; junction bases not matched to a gene: 7. The CDR3 loop reads CASSDRAGVMTDTQYF. The CDR3 DNA follows: TGTGCCAGCAGTGACCGAGCGGGAGTAATGACAGATACGCAGTATTTT.

V is TRBV7-2 and J is TRBJ1-5, with D tentatively TRBD1 (5 bases). Trimming removed 5 bases at V and 2 bases at J, with 16 bases between. The CDR3 sequence is 16 residues long. The germline gives CDR1 SGHTA, CDR2 FQGNSA. CDR3: CASSLQGGKGNQPQHF. For the CDR3, the DNA is TGTGCCAGCAGCCTCCAGGGAGGGAAAGGCAATCAGCCCCAGCATTTT. The full variable domain, completed using reference TRBV7-2 and TRBJ1-5, is GAGVSQSPSNKVTEKGKDVELRCDPISGHTALYWYRQSLGQGLEFLIYFQGNSAPDKSGLPSDRFSAERTGGSVSTLTIQRTQQEDSAVYLCASSLQGGKGNQPQHFGDGTRLSIL.

The genes are TRBV2 and TRBJ1-5; D is undetermined. CDR1 and CDR2 (germline): SNHLY, FYNNEI. This CDR3 is 14 amino acids long. The V gene lost 5 bases and the J gene lost 2 bases, with 10 bases spanning the gap. CDR3 region: CASSTQYGNQPQHF. The CDR3 DNA sequence: TGTGCCAGCAGTACACAGTATGGCAATCAGCCCCAGCATTTT.

The chain combines TRBV7-2 with TRBJ1-2; D call uncertain. V was clipped by 7 bases and J by 8 bases, with 11 bases between them. Per germline, CDR1 SGHTA and CDR2 FQGNSA. The CDR3 loop spans 11 amino acids. The CDR3: CASTGGGGYTF. CDR3 bases: TGTGCCAGCACAGGTGGAGGGGGCTACACCTTC.

The chain is built from TRBV2 and TRBJ1-1; TRBD1 matches 7 bases. The CDR3 is 15 residues long. Germline V lookup: CDR1 SNHLY, CDR2 FYNNEI. J gave up 1 base and V 3 bases, and 5 bases lay outside the gene matches. The CDR3 protein is CASSESRDRNTEAFF. The CDR3 bases are TGTGCCAGCAGTGAGTCCCGGGACAGGAACACTGAAGCTTTCTTT.

The chain employs TRBV2 and TRBJ2-4; TRBD1 aligns across 7 bases. The CDR3 covers 17 residues. V was clipped by 6 bases and J by 4 bases; unmatched bases: 15. Germline values: CDR1 SNHLY, CDR2 FYNNEI. The CDR3 loop is CASRGFRPGTEKNIQYF. The DNA of the CDR3 is TGTGCCAGCAGAGGCTTCCGACCCGGGACAGAGAAAAACATTCAGTACTTC.

The chain couples TRBV12-3 or TRBV12-4 to TRBJ1-2, with 9 bases lining up with TRBD1. V trimming: 6 bases; J trimming: 8 bases; junction bases outside the gene matches: 4. This CDR3 has 12 residues. The CDR3 sequence: CASSLQGAGYTF. DNA for the CDR3: TGTGCCAGCAGCCTACAGGGGGCGGGCTACACCTTC.

The CDR3 nucleotides read TGTGCCAGCGGAACAGGGGGCACTGAAGCTTTCTTT. Translated: CASGTGGTEAFF. The chain carries TRBV2 and TRBJ1-1; 8 nucleotides agree with TRBD1. Germline lookup yields CDR1 SNHLY and CDR2 FYNNEI. The CDR3 runs 12 residues. Trimming removed 8 bases from V and 4 bases from J; junction bases left unmatched: 3.

This clone was picked up a small number of times. The chain combines TRBV27 with TRBJ1-5; D is perhaps TRBD1 (6 bases). Germline lookup yields CDR1 MNHEY and CDR2 SMNVEV (reference sequence). The V end was cut by 4 bases, the J end by 7 bases, with 11 bases between. This CDR3 has 13 amino acids. CDR3: CASSYAGGQPQHF. DNA of the CDR3: TGTGCCAGCAGTTATGCGGGGGGCCAGCCCCAGCATTTT.

The chain recombines TRBV29-1 with TRBJ1-2; TRBD1 might be the D (6 bases). Germline lookup yields CDR1 SQVTM and CDR2 ANQGSEA. V was pared by 4 bases and J by 1 base, with 13 bases between. This CDR3 region has 14 residues. In DNA form, the CDR3 reads TGCAGCGTTGGAACAGGGACCCATAACTATGGCTACACCTTC. It encodes CSVGTGTHNYGYTF.

The genes are TRBV19 and TRBJ2-1; 11 nucleotides line up with TRBD2. This CDR3 has 19 residues. The V segment lost 3 bases and the J segment 0 bases; nucleotides outside the gene matches: 10. From germline, CDR1 is LNHDA and CDR2 SQIVND (reference sequence). Here the CDR3 reads CASSIEVAGGASSYNEQFF. CDR3 in DNA: TGTGCCAGTAGTATTGAAGTAGCGGGAGGGGCCAGCTCCTACAATGAGCAGTTCTTC.

The V gene is TRBV9, the J gene TRBJ1-6, with 7 positions matching TRBD1. V was pared by 3 bases and J by 7 bases, with 7 bases of the junction left unmatched. CDR1 is SGDLS and CDR2 is YYNGEE in the germline V gene. This CDR3 comprises 15 residues. CDR3 region: CASSARQGANSPLHF. The CDR3 region has the DNA TGTGCCAGCAGCGCCCGACAGGGAGCAAATTCACCCCTCCACTTT.

V and J are TRBV30 and TRBJ1-1, with TRBD1 matching over 10 bases. Germline trimming cut 0 bases from V and 0 bases from J; bases unmatched to any gene: 4. This CDR3 is 16 amino acids long. Germline V CDR1 and CDR2: GTSNPN, SVGIG (reference sequence). As DNA, the CDR3 is TGTGCCTGGAGTGTAGGGACAGGGGTGGTGAACACTGAAGCTTTCTTT. Encoded protein: CAWSVGTGVVNTEAFF.

The chain combines TRBV27 with TRBJ2-1, with 13 bases aligning to TRBD2. The junction had 11 bases not matched to a gene; V was cut back by 5 bases and J by 10 bases. The CDR3 runs 16 residues. Looked up from germline, CDR1 is MNHEY and CDR2 is SMNVEV (reference sequence). This chain's CDR3 is CASSPPWTSGSYEQFF. The CDR3 DNA follows: TGTGCCAGCAGTCCCCCCTGGACTAGCGGGAGTTACGAGCAGTTCTTC.

This chain links TRBV27 with TRBJ1-1; 10 positions agree with TRBD1. Germline lookup yields CDR1 MNHEY and CDR2 SMNVEV (reference sequence). The junction had 7 bases not matched to a gene; V was cut back by 6 bases and J by 3 bases. The CDR3 length is 15 residues. Here the CDR3 reads CASSRLDRGHTEAFF. The CDR3 DNA reads as TGTGCCAGCAGCCGCCTTGACAGGGGGCACACTGAAGCTTTCTTT.

This chain uses TRBV14 with TRBJ2-5; TRBD2 aligns across 15 bases. This CDR3 is built from 20 residues. V shed 1 base and J 5 bases; nucleotides not matched to a gene: 14. The germline V gene encodes CDR1 SGHDN and CDR2 FVKESK. DNA for the CDR3: TGTGCCAGCAGCCAAGGGGGCTGGACTAGCGGGAGGGCCTCACAGGAGACCCAGTACTTC. Residues: CASSQGGWTSGRASQETQYF.

The chain joins TRBV11-2 to TRBJ1-2; a weak D match, TRBD1 (6 bases). CDR3 length: 14 amino acids. Germline V gene sequence: CDR1 SGHAT, CDR2 FQNNGV. Trimming cost V 6 bases and J 2 bases, with 13 bases left between them. CDR3 region: CASRDSPLNYGYTF. The DNA for the CDR3 is TGTGCCAGCAGGGACAGTCCCTTAAACTATGGCTACACCTTC.

The rearrangement links TRBV29-1 to TRBJ1-2; the match to TRBD1 covers 9 bases. The germline CDR1 and CDR2 sequences are SQVTM and ANQGSEA. With V trimmed by 7 bases and J by 6 bases, 3 bases remained unmatched. The CDR3 loop spans 11 amino acids. The CDR3 is CSADRGDGYTF. In nucleotides, the CDR3 is TGCAGCGCCGACAGGGGGGATGGCTACACCTTC.

There are a few counts of this clone. V and J are TRBV29-1 and TRBJ1-1; D may be TRBD1 (5 bases). The CDR3 has 13 amino acids. Trimming left V 6 bases short and J 2 bases short, with 13 bases between. The V gene's germline CDR1 is SQVTM and CDR2 ANQGSEA. The CDR3 nucleotides are TGCAGCGTCCGCCCAGGGTACAACACTGAAGCTTTCTTT. Its translation: CSVRPGYNTEAFF.

This clone appeared a single time. A much larger clone sits a single nucleotide away, making a read error possible. The sample holds other DNA sequences that translate to the same CDR3. This CDR3 is CASSLQGNTEAFF. For the CDR3, the DNA is TGTGCCAGCAGCCTACAGGGGAACACTGAAGCTTTCTTT. This rearrangement joins TRBV7-9 to TRBJ1-1; D is perhaps TRBD1 (6 bases). Trimming shortened V by 5 bases and J by 1 base, and 8 bases separated the two germline ends. The length of the CDR3 is 13 residues. CDR1 is SEHNR, CDR2 FQNEAQ, per germline (reference sequence).

The chain links TRBV6-5 to TRBJ2-2, with a weak D call TRBD1 (5 bases). CDR1 is MNHEY, CDR2 SVGAGI, per germline. Trimming cost V 3 bases and J 2 bases, with 7 bases left between them. This CDR3 spans 14 amino acids. Written as DNA, the CDR3 is TGTGCCAGCAGTTATAGGACAAACACCGGGGAGCTGTTTTTT. It codes for CASSYRTNTGELFF.

This clone was detected ten times or more. The chain carries TRBV6-1 and TRBJ2-7, with D perhaps TRBD2 (5 bases). The CDR3 length is 15 residues. V lost 0 bases, J lost 3 bases, and 12 bases lay in between. Germline values: CDR1 MNHNS, CDR2 SASEGT. The chain's CDR3 is CASSEAVGEHYEQYF. For the CDR3, the DNA is TGTGCCAGCAGTGAAGCGGTCGGGGAACACTACGAGCAGTACTTC.

The rearrangement uses TRBV7-9 and TRBJ1-1; perhaps TRBD1 as D (6 bases). There are 12 residues in the CDR3. Trimming shortened V by 5 bases and J by 12 bases, and 16 bases separated the two germline ends. Germline V lookup: CDR1 SEHNR, CDR2 FQNEAQ (reference sequence). The CDR3 reads CASSPKGGRTFF. The CDR3, as DNA: TGTGCCAGCAGCCCTAAGGGGGGGAGAACTTTCTTT.